This T cell receptor beta chain was identified during a study of T cells in tuberculosis (dated by TCRdb to the late 2010s). Notes on the research overall: The study combined CD1B tetramers and high-throughput TCR immunosequencing to characterize T cells specific for the mycobacterial lipid antigen glucose monomycolate (GMM). Beyond this particular receptor, the publication reports: T cells binding the CD1B-GMM tetramer with low affinity may have been missed by the stringent sort gate.

Via the germline V gene, CDR1 is MNHNS and CDR2 SASEGT. Spanning cysteine to phenylalanine, the CDR3 consists of 16 amino acids. Solely the CDR3 DNA is kept, with 48 bases framed from the first base. After removal of 4 bases from V and 2 bases from J, the junction retains 6 bases not matched to a gene. PBMC were thawed, rested overnight, stained with GMM-loaded CD1B tetramer, a Live/Dead dye and anti-CD3, and then sorted on a FACS Aria II. The CD1B tetramers were loaded with C32 glucose monomycolate that had been purified from Rhodococcus equi. PBMC used for tetramer sorting had been depleted of CD14-expressing monocytes for a separate study before cryopreservation. From each donor, about 100,000 tetramer-negative cells were also sorted and analyzed side by side with the tetramer-positive cells. GMM-loaded CD1B tetramers were used to sort antigen-specific T cells from a few healthy South African adults.

As regards this clone: No base-level quality is on record; no much larger clone is a single base apart.

Because TCR-alpha and TCR-beta chains were sequenced unpaired, no chain pairing information was available. TCR libraries were generated with the immunoSEQ multiplex PCR assay, using TCR-beta and/or TCR-alpha/delta assays for each sample. The amplified TCR libraries were sequenced using the Illumina high-throughput platform. The paper's data handling went like this. Clustering and dimensionality reduction were performed using pairwise TCRdist distances among GMM-specific receptors from ex vivo sorted or in vitro expanded T cells. Sequence motifs defined by gene usage and CDR3 content were checked for enrichment by comparing tetramer-positive and tetramer-negative populations. TCRdb took this table from immuneACCESS and kept in-frame rearrangements with V and J called. Such tables lack part of the clones; where checked against another copy, unresolved V genes explain under half of the gap, and the rest is unexplained. V, J and clone size are taken as reported in that table, and D and trimming were inferred from the DNA itself. This sample gives around 60,000 clones in total; 81% of them show up just once. The ten biggest clones cover over 10% of the sample.

The chain links TRBV6-1 with TRBJ1-1; a stretch of 11 junction bases matches TRBD1. The sequencing input was CD1b-GMM tetramer-negative cells sorted from PBMCs. The cell subset or site label on this specimen signifies: T cells not binding CD1B-GMM tetramer, sorted from same donor. The clonotype comes from an adult woman with latent tuberculosis. This receptor has the CDR3 CASSGDRGKGNTEAFF. The bases read TGTGCCAGCAGTGGGGACAGGGGGAAAGGAAACACTGAAGCTTTCTTT.